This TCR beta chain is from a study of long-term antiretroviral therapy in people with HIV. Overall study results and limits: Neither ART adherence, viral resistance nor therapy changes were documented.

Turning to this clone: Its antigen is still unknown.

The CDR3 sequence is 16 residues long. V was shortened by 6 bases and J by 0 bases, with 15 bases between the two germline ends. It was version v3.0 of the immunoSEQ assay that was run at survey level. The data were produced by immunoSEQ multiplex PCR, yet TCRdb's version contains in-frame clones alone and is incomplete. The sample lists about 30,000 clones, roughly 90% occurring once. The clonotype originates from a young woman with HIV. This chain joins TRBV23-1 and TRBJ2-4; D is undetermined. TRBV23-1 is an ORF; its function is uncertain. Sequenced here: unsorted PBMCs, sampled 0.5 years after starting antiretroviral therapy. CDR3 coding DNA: TGCGCCAGCAGGAGACCCGAAGGCCTAGCCAAAAACATTCAGTACTTC. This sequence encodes CASRRPEGLAKNIQYF.